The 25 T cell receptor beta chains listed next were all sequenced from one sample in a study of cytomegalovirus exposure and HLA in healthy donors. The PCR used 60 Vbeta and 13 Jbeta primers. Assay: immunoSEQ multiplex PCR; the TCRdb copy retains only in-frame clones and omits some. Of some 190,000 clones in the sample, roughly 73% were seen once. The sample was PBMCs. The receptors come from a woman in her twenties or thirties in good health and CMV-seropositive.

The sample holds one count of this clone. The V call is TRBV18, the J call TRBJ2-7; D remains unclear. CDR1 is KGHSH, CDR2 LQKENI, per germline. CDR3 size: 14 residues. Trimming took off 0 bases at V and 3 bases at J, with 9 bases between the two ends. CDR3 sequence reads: CASSPPSRSYEQYF. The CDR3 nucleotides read TGTGCCAGCTCACCACCTTCCCGGAGCTACGAGCAGTACTTC.

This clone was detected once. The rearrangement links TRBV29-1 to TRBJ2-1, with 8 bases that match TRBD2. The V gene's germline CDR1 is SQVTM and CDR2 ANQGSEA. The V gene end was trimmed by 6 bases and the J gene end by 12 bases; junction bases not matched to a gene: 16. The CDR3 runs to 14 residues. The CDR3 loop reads CSVHNFSGGLVQFF. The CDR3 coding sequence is TGCAGCGTCCACAACTTCAGCGGGGGCCTCGTGCAGTTCTTC.

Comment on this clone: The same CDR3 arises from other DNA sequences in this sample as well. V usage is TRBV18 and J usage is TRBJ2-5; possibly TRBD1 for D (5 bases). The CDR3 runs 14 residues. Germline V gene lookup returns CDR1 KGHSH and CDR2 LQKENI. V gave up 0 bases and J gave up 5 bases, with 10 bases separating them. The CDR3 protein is CASSPPGVRETQYF. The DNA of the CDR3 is TGTGCCAGCTCACCACCAGGGGTTCGGGAGACCCAGTACTTC.

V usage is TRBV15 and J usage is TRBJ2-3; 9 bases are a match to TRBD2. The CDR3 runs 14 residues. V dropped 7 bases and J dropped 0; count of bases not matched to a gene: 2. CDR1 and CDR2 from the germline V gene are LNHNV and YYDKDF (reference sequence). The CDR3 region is CATNSGGSTDTQYF. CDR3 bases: TGTGCCACCAATAGCGGGGGTAGCACAGATACGCAGTATTTT.

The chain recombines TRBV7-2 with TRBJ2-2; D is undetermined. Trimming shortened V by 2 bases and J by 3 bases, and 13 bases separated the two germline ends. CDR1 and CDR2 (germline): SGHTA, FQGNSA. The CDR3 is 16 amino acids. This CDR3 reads CASSLNDKAYTGELFF. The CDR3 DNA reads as TGTGCCAGCAGCTTAAATGACAAGGCCTACACCGGGGAGCTGTTTTTT. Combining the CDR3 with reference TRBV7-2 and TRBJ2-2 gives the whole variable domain GAGVSQSPSNKVTEKGKDVELRCDPISGHTALYWYRQSLGQGLEFLIYFQGNSAPDKSGLPSDRFSAERTGGSVSTLTIQRTQQEDSAVYLCASSLNDKAYTGELFFGEGSRLTVL.

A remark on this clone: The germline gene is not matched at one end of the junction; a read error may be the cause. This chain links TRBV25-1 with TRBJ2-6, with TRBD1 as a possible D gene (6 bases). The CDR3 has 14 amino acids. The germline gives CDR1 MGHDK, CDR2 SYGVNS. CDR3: CASSVRGGANGLTF. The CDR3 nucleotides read TGTGCCAGCAGTGTCAGGGGTGGGGCCAACGGCCTGACTTTC.

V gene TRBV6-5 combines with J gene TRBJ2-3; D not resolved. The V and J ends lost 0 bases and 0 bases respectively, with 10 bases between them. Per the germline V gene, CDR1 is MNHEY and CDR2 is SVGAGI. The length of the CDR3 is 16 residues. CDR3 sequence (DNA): TGTGCCAGCAGTTACTCATCCGTCTTAAGCACAGATACGCAGTATTTT. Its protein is CASSYSSVLSTDTQYF.

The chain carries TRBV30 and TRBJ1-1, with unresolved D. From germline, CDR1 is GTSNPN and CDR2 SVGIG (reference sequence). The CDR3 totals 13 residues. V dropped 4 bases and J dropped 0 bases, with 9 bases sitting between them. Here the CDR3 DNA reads TGTGCCTGGAACCCTCACATGAACACTGAAGCTTTCTTT. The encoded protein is CAWNPHMNTEAFF.

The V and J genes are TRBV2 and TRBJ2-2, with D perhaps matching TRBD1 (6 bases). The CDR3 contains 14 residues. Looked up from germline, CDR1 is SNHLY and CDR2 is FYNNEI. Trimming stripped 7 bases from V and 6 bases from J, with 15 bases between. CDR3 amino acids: CASTQDRGSGELFF. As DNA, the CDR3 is TGTGCCAGCACCCAGGACAGAGGATCCGGGGAGCTGTTTTTT.

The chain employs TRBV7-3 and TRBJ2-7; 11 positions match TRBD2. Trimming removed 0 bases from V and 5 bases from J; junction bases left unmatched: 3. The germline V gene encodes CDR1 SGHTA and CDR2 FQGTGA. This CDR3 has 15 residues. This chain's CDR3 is CASSLTSSGRHEQYF. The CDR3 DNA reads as TGTGCCAGCAGCTTAACGTCTAGCGGGAGGCACGAGCAGTACTTC.

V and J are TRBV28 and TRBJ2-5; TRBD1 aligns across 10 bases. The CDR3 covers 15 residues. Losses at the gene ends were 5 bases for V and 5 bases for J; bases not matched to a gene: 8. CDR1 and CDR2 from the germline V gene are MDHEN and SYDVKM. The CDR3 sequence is CASSPGQGVAETQYF. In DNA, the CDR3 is TGTGCCAGCAGTCCCGGACAGGGGGTCGCGGAGACCCAGTACTTC.

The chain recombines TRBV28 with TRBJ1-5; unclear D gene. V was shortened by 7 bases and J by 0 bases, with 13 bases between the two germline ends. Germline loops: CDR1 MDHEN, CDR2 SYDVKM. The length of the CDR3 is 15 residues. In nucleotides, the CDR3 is TGTGCCAGCACCCTGCGCGCGTATAGCAATCAGCCCCAGCATTTT. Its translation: CASTLRAYSNQPQHF.

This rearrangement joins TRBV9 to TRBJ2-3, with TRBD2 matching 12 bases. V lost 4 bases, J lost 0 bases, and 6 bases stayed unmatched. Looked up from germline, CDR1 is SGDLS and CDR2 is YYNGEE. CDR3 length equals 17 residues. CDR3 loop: CASSLRTSGISTDTQYF. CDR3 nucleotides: TGTGCCAGCAGCCTACGGACTAGCGGGATAAGCACAGATACGCAGTATTTT.

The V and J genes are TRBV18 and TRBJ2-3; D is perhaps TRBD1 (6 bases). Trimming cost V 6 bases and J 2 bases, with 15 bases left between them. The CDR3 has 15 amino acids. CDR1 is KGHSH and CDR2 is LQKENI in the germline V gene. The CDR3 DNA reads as TGTGCCAGCTCCCCTGATGACAGGCTCACAGATACGCAGTATTTT. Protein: CASSPDDRLTDTQYF.

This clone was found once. CDR3 amino acids: CASSLRQGINTEAFF. DNA of the CDR3: TGTGCCAGCAGCCTAAGACAGGGAATAAACACTGAAGCTTTCTTT. The rearrangement joins TRBV7-8 to TRBJ1-1; 7 positions agree with TRBD1. There are 15 residues in the CDR3. The trim removed 5 bases at V and 2 bases at J, leaving 8 bases unmatched. CDR1 is SGHVS, CDR2 FQNEAQ, per germline.

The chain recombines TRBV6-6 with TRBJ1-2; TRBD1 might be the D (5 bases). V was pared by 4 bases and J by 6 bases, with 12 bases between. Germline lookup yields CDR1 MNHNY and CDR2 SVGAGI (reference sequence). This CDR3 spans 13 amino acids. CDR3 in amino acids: CASSSRGTDGYTF. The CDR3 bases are TGTGCCAGCAGTTCACGGGGGACGGATGGCTACACCTTC.

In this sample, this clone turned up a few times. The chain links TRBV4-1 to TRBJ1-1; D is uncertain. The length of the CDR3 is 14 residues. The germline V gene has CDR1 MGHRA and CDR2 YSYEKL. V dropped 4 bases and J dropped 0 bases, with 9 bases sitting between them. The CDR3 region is CASSRTAMNTEAFF. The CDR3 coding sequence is TGCGCCAGCAGCCGAACAGCAATGAACACTGAAGCTTTCTTT.

CDR3 nucleotide sequence: TGTGCCAGCAGCACCAATAGCGGGGAGGGGTACCAAGAGACCCAGTACTTC. Translation: CASSTNSGEGYQETQYF. The V call is TRBV28, the J call TRBJ2-5; 8 bases agree with TRBD2. CDR1 and CDR2 from the germline V gene are MDHEN and SYDVKM. CDR3 length: 17 amino acids. Germline trimming cut 6 bases from V and 0 bases from J; bases unmatched to any gene: 12. Together with reference TRBV28 and TRBJ2-5, the CDR3 gives the full variable domain: DVKVTQSSRYLVKRTGEKVFLECVQDMDHENMFWYRQDPGLGLRLIYFSYDVKMKEKGDIPEGYSVSREKKERFSLILESASTNQTSMYLCASSTNSGEGYQETQYFGPGTRLLVL.

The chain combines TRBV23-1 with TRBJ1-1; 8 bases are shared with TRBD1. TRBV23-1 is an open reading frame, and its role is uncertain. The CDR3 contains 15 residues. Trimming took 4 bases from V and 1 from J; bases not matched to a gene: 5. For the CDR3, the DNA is TGCGCCAGCAGTCCTGCAGGGGGCGCGAACACTGAAGCTTTCTTT. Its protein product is CASSPAGGANTEAFF.

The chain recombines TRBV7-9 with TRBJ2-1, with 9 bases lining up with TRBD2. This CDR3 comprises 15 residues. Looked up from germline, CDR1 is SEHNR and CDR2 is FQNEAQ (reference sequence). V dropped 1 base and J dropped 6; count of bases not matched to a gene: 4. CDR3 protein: CASSLEPSGINEQFF. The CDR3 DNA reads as TGTGCCAGCAGCTTAGAGCCTAGCGGGATCAATGAGCAGTTCTTC.

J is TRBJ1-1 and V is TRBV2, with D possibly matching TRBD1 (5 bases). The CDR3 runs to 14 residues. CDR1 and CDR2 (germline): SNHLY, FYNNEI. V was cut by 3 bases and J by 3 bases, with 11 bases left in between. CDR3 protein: CASSEQGTDTEAFF. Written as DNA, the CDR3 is TGTGCCAGCAGTGAGCAGGGAACGGACACTGAAGCTTTCTTT.

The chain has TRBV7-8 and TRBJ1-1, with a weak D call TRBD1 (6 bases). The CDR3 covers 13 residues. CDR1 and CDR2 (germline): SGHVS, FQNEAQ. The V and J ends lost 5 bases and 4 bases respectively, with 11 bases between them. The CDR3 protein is CASSPGAGTEAFF. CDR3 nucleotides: TGTGCCAGCAGCCCAGGGGCCGGCACTGAAGCTTTCTTT.

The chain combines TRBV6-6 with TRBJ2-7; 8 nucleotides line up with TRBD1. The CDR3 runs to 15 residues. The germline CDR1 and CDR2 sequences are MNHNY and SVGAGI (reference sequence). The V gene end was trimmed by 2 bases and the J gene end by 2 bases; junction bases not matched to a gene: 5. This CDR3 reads CASSYGGTGPYEQYF. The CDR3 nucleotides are TGTGCCAGCAGTTACGGAGGGACAGGTCCCTACGAGCAGTACTTC.

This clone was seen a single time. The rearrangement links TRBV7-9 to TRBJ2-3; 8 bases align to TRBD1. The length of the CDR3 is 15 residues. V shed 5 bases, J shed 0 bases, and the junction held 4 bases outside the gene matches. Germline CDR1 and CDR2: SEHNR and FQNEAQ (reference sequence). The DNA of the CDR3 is TGTGCCAGCAGCCCGACAGGGGTGAGCACAGATACGCAGTATTTT. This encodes CASSPTGVSTDTQYF.

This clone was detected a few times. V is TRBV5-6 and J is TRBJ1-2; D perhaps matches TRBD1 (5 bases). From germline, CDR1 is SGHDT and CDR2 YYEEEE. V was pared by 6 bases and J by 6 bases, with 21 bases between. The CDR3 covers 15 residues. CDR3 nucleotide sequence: TGTGCCAGCACCCTGGTCGCGGGAGGGGTTGATGGCTACACCTTC. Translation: CASTLVAGGVDGYTF.